This T cell receptor beta chain emerged from a study of T-cell memory formation after mild COVID-19. TCRdb recomputed calls from the 5' RACE reads with MiXCR, one row per CDR3 protein. The sample holds 300,000 or so distinct CDR3 sequences, 15% to 20% seen once. The sample was PBMCs or a T cell subset sorted from them (not recorded which). The source is a man between 18 and 29 years old who had mild COVID-19 (a few samples of this study predate the infection). Cell type and time point are not known.

The CDR3 region is CASSAGGEPYNEQFF. For the CDR3, the DNA is TGTGCCAGCAGCGCGGGGGGAGAACCCTACAATGAGCAGTTCTTC. The chain combines TRBV9 with TRBJ2-1; 7 bases are shared with TRBD2. The germline V gene encodes CDR1 SGDLS and CDR2 YYNGEE. V dropped 3 bases and J dropped 2; count of bases not matched to a gene: 5. CDR3 length: 15 residues.